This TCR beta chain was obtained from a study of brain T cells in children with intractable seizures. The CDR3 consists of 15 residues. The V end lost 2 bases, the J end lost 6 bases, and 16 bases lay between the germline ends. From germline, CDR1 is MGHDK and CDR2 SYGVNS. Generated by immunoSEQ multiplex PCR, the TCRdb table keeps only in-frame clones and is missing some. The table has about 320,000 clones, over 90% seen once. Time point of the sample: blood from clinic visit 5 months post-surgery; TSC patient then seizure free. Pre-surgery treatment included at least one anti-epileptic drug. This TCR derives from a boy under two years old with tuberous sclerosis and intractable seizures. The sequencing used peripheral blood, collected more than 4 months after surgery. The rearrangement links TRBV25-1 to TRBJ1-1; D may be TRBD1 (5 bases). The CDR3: CASSEGQGGSPEAFF. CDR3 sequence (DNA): TGTGCCAGCAGTGAAGGGCAGGGAGGGAGCCCTGAAGCTTTCTTT.